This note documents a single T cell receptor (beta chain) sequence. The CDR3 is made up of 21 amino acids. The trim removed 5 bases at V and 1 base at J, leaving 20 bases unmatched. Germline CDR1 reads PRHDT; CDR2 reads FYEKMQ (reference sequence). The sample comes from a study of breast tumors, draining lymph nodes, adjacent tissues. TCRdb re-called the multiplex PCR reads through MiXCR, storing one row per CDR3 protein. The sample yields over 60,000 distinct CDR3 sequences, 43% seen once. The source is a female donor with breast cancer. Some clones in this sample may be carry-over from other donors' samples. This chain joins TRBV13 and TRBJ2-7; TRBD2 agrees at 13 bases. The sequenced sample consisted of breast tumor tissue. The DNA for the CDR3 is TGTGCCAGCAGCGAAGAGGGGGTTGGGACTAGCGGGACAGGTATGTCCTACGAGCAGTACTTC. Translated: CASSEEGVGTSGTGMSYEQYF. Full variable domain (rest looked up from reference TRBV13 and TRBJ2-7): AAGVIQSPRHLIKEKRETATLKCYPIPRHDTVYWYQQGPGQDPQFLISFYEKMQSDKGSIPDRFSAQQFSDYHSELNMSSLELGDSALYFCASSEEGVGTSGTGMSYEQYFGPGTRLTVT.